This T cell receptor beta chain was identified in a study of post-analysis software for immune sequencing data. General study results and limits: The five TRBV segments detected at higher frequency in patients than in controls included TRBV5-6, TRBV5-1 and TRBV20-1.

A word on this clonotype: The antigen remains unidentified.

Unique molecular identifiers had been added to the TCR beta cDNA libraries. TCRdb recomputed calls from the PCR reads with MiXCR, one row per CDR3 protein. The sample shows hundreds of thousands of distinct CDR3 sequences, approximately 30% of them seen only once. CDR1 is SQVTM and CDR2 is ANQGSEA in the germline V gene. This CDR3 spans 13 amino acids. The chain employs TRBV29-1 and TRBJ1-1; a weak D match, TRBD1 (5 bases). The specimen was blood. The TCR comes from a girl aged 10-17 years with multiple sclerosis. As DNA, the CDR3 is TGCGCCTTCGATAGGGGAGGAAACACTGAAGCTTTCTTT. This encodes CAFDRGGNTEAFF. Using reference TRBV29-1 and TRBJ1-1 for the parts outside the CDR3, the full variable domain is SAVISQKPSRDICQRGTSLTIQCQVDSQVTMMFWYRQQPGQSLTLIATANQGSEATYESGFVIDKFPISRPNLTFSTLTVSNMSPEDSSIYLCAFDRGGNTEAFFGQGTRLTVV.